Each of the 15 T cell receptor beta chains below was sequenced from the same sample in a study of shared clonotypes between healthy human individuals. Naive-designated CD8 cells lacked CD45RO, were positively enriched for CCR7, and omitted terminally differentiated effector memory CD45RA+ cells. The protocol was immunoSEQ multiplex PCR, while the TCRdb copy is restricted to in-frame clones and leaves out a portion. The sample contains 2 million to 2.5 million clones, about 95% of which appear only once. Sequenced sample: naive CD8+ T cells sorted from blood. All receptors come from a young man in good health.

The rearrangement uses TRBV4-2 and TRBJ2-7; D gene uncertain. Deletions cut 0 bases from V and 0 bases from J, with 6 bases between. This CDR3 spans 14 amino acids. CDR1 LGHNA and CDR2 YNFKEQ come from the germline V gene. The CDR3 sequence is CASSQDYSSYEQYF. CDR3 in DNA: TGTGCCAGCAGCCAAGATTACTCCTCCTACGAGCAGTACTTC.

The CDR3 DNA reads TGTGCCAGCAGTACTTTCGGGGACTCGGGATACGAGCAGTACTTC. Amino acid sequence: CASSTFGDSGYEQYF. The V and J genes are TRBV6-5 and TRBJ2-7, with TRBD2 as a possible D gene (6 bases). The germline gives CDR1 MNHEY, CDR2 SVGAGI. Between the trimmed V and J ends, which lost 5 bases and 4 bases, there was a span of 18 bases. The CDR3 is 15 residues long.

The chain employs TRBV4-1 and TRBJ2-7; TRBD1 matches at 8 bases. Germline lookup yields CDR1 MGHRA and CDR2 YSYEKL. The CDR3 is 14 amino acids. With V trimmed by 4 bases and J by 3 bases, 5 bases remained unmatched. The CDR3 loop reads CASSPQGGYYEQYF. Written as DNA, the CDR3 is TGCGCCAGCAGCCCACAGGGGGGATACTACGAGCAGTACTTC.

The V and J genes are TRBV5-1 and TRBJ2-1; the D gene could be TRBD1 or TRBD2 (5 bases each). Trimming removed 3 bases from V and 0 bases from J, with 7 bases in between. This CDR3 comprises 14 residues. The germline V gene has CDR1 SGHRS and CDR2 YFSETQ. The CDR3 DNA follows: TGCGCCAGCAGCTGGGGGAGCTCCTACAATGAGCAGTTCTTC. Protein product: CASSWGSSYNEQFF.

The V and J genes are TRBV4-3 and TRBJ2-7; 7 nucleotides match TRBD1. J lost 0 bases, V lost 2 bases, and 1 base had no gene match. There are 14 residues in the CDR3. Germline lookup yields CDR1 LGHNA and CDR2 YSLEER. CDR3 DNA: TGCGCCAGCAGCCAATGGGACAGCTCCTACGAGCAGTACTTC. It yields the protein CASSQWDSSYEQYF.

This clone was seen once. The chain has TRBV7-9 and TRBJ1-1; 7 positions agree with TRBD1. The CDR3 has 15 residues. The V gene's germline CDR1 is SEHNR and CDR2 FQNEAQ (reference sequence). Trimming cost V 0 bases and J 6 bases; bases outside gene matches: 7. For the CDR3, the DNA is TGTGCCAGCAGCTTAGCACCCGACAGGGTCGCTGAAGCTTTCTTT. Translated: CASSLAPDRVAEAFF.

The chain's CDR3 is CSAGSSAEQFF. The CDR3 region has the DNA TGCAGTGCCGGTTCTAGCGCTGAGCAGTTCTTC. The chain employs TRBV20-1 and TRBJ2-1, with D possibly being TRBD2 (6 bases). V lost 6 bases and J lost 9, with 12 bases in between. Germline V gene lookup returns CDR1 DFQATT and CDR2 SNEGSKA (reference sequence). This CDR3 is 11 amino acids long.

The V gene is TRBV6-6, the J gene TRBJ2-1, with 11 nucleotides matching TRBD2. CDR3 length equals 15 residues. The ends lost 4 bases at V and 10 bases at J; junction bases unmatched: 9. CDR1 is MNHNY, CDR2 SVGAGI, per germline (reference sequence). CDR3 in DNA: TGTGCCAGCAGTTCCACGGGACTAGCGGCCCTGGAGCAGTTCTTC. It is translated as CASSSTGLAALEQFF.

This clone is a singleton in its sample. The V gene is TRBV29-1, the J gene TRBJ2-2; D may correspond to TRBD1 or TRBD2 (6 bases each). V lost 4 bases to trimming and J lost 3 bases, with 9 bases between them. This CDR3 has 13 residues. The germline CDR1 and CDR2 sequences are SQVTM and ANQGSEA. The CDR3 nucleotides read TGCAGCGTTGTTGGGGGGCACACCGGGGAGCTGTTTTTT. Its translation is CSVVGGHTGELFF.

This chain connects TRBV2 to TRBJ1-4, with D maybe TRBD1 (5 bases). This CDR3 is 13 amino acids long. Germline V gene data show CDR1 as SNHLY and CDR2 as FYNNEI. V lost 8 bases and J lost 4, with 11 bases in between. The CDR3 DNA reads TGTGCCAGCCAAGACAGCAATAATGAAAAACTGTTTTTT. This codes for CASQDSNNEKLFF.

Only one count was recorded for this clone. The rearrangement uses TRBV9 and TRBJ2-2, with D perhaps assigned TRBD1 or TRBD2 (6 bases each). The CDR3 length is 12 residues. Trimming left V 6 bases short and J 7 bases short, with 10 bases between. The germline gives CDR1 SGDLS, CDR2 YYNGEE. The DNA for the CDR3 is TGTGCCAGCAAACAGGGAGGCGGGGAGCTGTTTTTT. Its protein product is CASKQGGGELFF.

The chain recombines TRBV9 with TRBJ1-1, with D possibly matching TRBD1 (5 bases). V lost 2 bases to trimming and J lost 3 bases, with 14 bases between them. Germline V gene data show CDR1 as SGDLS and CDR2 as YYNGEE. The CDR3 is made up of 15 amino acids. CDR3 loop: CASSVGLGGHTEAFF. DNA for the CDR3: TGTGCCAGCAGCGTGGGGCTAGGCGGCCACACTGAAGCTTTCTTT.

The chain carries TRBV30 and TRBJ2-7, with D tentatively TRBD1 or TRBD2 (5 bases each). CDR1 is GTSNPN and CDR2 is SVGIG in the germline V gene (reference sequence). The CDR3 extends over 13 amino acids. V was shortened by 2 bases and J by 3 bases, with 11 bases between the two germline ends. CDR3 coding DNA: TGTGCCTGGAGTTCGGGACCGGGCTACGAGCAGTACTTC. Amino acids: CAWSSGPGYEQYF.

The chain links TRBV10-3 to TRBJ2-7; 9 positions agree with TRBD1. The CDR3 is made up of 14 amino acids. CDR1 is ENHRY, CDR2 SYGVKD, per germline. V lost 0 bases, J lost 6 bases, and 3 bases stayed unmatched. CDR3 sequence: CAISESGDRVEQYF. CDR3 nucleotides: TGTGCCATCAGTGAGTCGGGGGACAGGGTCGAGCAGTACTTC.

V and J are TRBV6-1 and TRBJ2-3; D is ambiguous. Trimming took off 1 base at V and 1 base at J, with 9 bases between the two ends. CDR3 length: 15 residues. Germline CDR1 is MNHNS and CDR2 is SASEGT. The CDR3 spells CASSEVAHGTDTQYF. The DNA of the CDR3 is TGTGCCAGCAGTGAAGTTGCTCATGGCACAGATACGCAGTATTTT.